One and the same sample provided the 16 T cell receptor beta chains below, sequenced in a study of T cell responses to AZD1222 COVID-19 vaccine (dated by TCRdb to the early 2020s). Library preparation employed the immunoSEQ multiplex PCR assay. Entries here come from immuneACCESS through TCRdb and include only in-frame sequences with V and J called. Some clones fail to appear in such tables; in the studies checked, an unresolved V gene covers under half of the shortfall, and the cause of the remainder is unknown. The sample table lists roughly 50,000 clones, roughly 90% of them with a count of one. Approximately 14% of the sample is taken by the ten largest. Taken with the paper, the label for time point translates to: about 28 days (+/-7) after the second vaccine dose. The sequencing used peripheral blood, collected 28 days after the second AZD1222 dose. The source of these receptors is an adult who received the AZD1222 COVID-19 vaccine.

The table lists this clone with a count of one. The gene calls are TRBV19 and TRBJ2-2; no definite D call. The ends were cut back, 2 bases at V and 1 base at J, with 5 bases in the middle. Germline V gene data show CDR1 as LNHDA and CDR2 as SQIVND (reference sequence). The CDR3 totals 14 residues. The CDR3 reads CASSIQENTGELFF. The CDR3 region has the DNA TGTGCCAGTAGTATACAGGAGAACACCGGGGAGCTGTTTTTT.

The chain joins TRBV18 to TRBJ1-3; D is undetermined. Trimming cost V 3 bases and J 2 bases, with 5 bases left between them. CDR3 size: 13 residues. Germline V CDR1 and CDR2: KGHSH, LQKENI. CDR3 sequence: CASSPGTGNTIYF. For the CDR3, the DNA is TGTGCCAGCTCACCCGGGACTGGAAACACCATATATTTT. Full variable domain (missing parts from reference TRBV18 and TRBJ1-3): NAGVMQNPRHLVRRRGQEARLRCSPMKGHSHVYWYRQLPEEGLKFMVYLQKENIIDESGMPKERFSAEFPKEGPSILRIQQVVRGDSAAYFCASSPGTGNTIYFGEGSWLTVV.

This sequence joins TRBV30 and TRBJ1-6; D is unclear. This CDR3 region has 11 residues. V lost 0 bases, J lost 14 bases, and 8 bases lay in between. CDR1 is GTSNPN, CDR2 SVGIG, per germline (reference sequence). Here the CDR3 DNA reads TGTGCCTGGAGTGTTGGAATGGCCCTCCACTTT. Amino acids: CAWSVGMALHF.

V gene TRBV5-6 combines with J gene TRBJ2-7, with 9 bases identical to TRBD1. With V trimmed by 3 bases and J by 3 bases, 16 bases remained unmatched. CDR3 length equals 18 residues. Germline V lookup: CDR1 SGHDT, CDR2 YYEEEE. Here the CDR3 reads CASSSRDRETSGRYEQYF. The DNA for the CDR3 is TGTGCCAGCAGCTCCCGGGACAGGGAGACCTCAGGGCGCTACGAGCAGTACTTC. Full variable domain (remainder filled in from reference TRBV5-6 and TRBJ2-7): DAGVTQSPTHLIKTRGQQVTLRCSPKSGHDTVSWYQQALGQGPQFIFQYYEEEERQRGNFPDRFSGHQFPNYSSELNVNALLLGDSALYLCASSSRDRETSGRYEQYFGPGTRLTVT.

CDR3 in amino acids: CASSVEGFGYTF. DNA for the CDR3: TGTGCCAGCAGTGTAGAAGGGTTTGGCTACACCTTC. This sequence joins TRBV2 and TRBJ1-2; D gene uncertain. This CDR3 is 12 amino acids long. V was cut by 4 bases and J by 7 bases, with 10 bases left in between. Germline CDR1 and CDR2: SNHLY and FYNNEI.

The chain links TRBV9 to TRBJ2-5, with a tentative D call TRBD2 (6 bases). The CDR3 spans 14 residues. V was cut by 4 bases and J by 1 base, with 11 bases left in between. Germline CDR1 reads SGDLS; CDR2 reads YYNGEE. Here the CDR3 DNA reads TGTGCCAGCAGCCCCGGTAGCGGCCAAGAGACCCAGTACTTC. This gives the protein CASSPGSGQETQYF.

A single count supports this clone. J is TRBJ1-1 and V is TRBV30, with 7 bases identical to TRBD1. The V and J ends lost 2 bases and 5 bases, in that order; junction bases with no gene match: 8. The germline V gene has CDR1 GTSNPN and CDR2 SVGIG (reference sequence). This CDR3 comprises 14 residues. The CDR3: CAWSSAPGGTEAFF. As DNA, the CDR3 is TGTGCCTGGAGTTCCGCGCCAGGGGGGACTGAAGCTTTCTTT.

The CDR3 bases are TGCGCCAGCAGCCGCTCCGGGACAGGGGTTACTGAAGCTTTCTTT. Protein product: CASSRSGTGVTEAFF. J is TRBJ1-1 and V is TRBV4-1, with 10 bases matching TRBD1. Trimming at V came to 4 bases and at J to 5 bases, leaving 7 bases not matched to a gene. This CDR3 has 15 amino acids. CDR1 and CDR2 (germline): MGHRA, YSYEKL.

The chain links TRBV7-9 to TRBJ2-2; 7 nucleotides line up with TRBD2. Germline trimming cut 7 bases from V and 4 bases from J; bases unmatched to any gene: 9. The V gene's germline CDR1 is SEHNR and CDR2 FQNEAQ (reference sequence). The CDR3 is 15 residues long. The CDR3 protein is CASTAGTTRTGELFF. The DNA of the CDR3 is TGTGCCAGCACCGCGGGGACTACTCGCACCGGGGAGCTGTTTTTT.

This chain uses TRBV25-1 with TRBJ2-7; 7 positions match TRBD1. Germline lookup yields CDR1 MGHDK and CDR2 SYGVNS. This CDR3 is built from 17 residues. J lost 7 bases, V lost 3 bases, and 18 bases had no gene match. CDR3 DNA sequence: TGTGCCAGCAGTGACAGGACGATGGGTGGGTGGGGACAGGAGCAGTACTTC. The encoded protein is CASSDRTMGGWGQEQYF.

The gene calls are TRBV19 and TRBJ1-6; TRBD1 might be the D (5 bases). CDR1 LNHDA and CDR2 SQIVND come from the germline V gene (reference sequence). The V end lost 3 bases, the J end lost 7 bases, and 7 bases lay between the germline ends. The CDR3 covers 13 residues. CDR3 coding DNA: TGTGCCAGTAGTATGGGGCAGAATTCACCCCTCCACTTT. Its translation is CASSMGQNSPLHF.

The chain links TRBV6-2 or TRBV6-3 to TRBJ2-2; no clear D. CDR1 MNHEY and CDR2 SVGEGT come from the germline V gene. The length of the CDR3 is 14 residues. With 5 bases removed from V and 5 bases from J, the gap between germline ends came to 12 bases. CDR3 in DNA: TGTGCCAGCAGTCATCGATCCGGTACCGGGGAGCTGTTTTTT. Amino acid sequence: CASSHRSGTGELFF.

V and J are TRBV6-1 and TRBJ2-7; tentatively, D is TRBD2 (5 bases). Trimming removed 6 bases at V and 1 base at J, with 13 bases between. The CDR3 totals 14 residues. Germline V lookup: CDR1 MNHNS, CDR2 SASEGT. This CDR3 reads CASRDYTSSYEQYF. CDR3 coding DNA: TGTGCCAGCAGAGACTATACCTCGTCCTACGAGCAGTACTTC.

The chain combines TRBV5-5 with TRBJ2-1; D not certain. Germline CDR1 SGHKS, CDR2 YYEKEE (reference sequence). V lost 4 bases, J lost 8 bases, and 19 bases lay in between. The CDR3 sequence is 15 residues long. The CDR3 is CASSIIGIKADEQFF. CDR3 DNA sequence: TGTGCCAGCAGCATCATAGGGATCAAAGCCGATGAGCAGTTCTTC. Full variable domain (outside the CDR3, taken from reference TRBV5-5 and TRBJ2-1): DAGVTQSPTHLIKTRGQQVTLRCSPISGHKSVSWYQQVLGQGPQFIFQYYEKEERGRGNFPDRFSARQFPNYSSELNVNALLLGDSALYLCASSIIGIKADEQFFGPGTRLTVL.

For the CDR3, the DNA is TGTGCCAGCAGCTTAACAGGACAGGGCAACTATGGCTACACCTTC. This sequence encodes CASSLTGQGNYGYTF. The rearrangement joins TRBV11-2 to TRBJ1-2; 8 bases are shared with TRBD1. Germline V CDR1 and CDR2: SGHAT, FQNNGV. This CDR3 spans 15 amino acids. V lost 2 bases to trimming and J lost 2 bases; unmatched junction nucleotides: 4.

The table lists this clone with a count of one. The same CDR3 arises from other DNA sequences in this sample as well. This rearrangement joins TRBV4-2 to TRBJ2-3, with 8 positions matching TRBD2. Per germline, CDR1 LGHNA and CDR2 YNFKEQ. The CDR3 totals 14 residues. Trimming cost V 4 bases and J 3 bases; bases outside gene matches: 3. The CDR3 nucleotides read TGTGCCAGCAGCCCCGGGACTAGGACAGATACGCAGTATTTT. Amino acids: CASSPGTRTDTQYF.